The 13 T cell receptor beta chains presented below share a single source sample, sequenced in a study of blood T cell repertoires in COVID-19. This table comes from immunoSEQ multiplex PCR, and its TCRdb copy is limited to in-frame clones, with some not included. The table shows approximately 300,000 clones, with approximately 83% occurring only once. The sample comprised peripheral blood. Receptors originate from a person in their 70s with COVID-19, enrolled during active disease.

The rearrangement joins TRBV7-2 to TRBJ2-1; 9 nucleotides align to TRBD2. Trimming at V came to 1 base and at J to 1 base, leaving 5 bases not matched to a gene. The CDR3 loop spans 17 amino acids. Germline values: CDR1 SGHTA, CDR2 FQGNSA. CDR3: CASSLDGSGGSYNEQFF. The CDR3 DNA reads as TGTGCCAGCAGCTTAGACGGTAGCGGGGGATCCTACAATGAGCAGTTCTTC.

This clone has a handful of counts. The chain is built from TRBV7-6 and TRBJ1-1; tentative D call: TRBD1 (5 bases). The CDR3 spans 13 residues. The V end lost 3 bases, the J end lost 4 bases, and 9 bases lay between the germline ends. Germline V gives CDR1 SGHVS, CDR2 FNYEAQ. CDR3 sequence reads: CASSFGGVTEAFF. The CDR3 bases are TGTGCCAGCAGCTTCGGGGGTGTCACTGAAGCTTTCTTT.

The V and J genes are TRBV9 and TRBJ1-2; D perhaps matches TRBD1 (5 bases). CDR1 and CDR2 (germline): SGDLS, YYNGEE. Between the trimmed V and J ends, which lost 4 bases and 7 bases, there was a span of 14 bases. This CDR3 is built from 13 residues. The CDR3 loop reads CASSRGVRVGYTF. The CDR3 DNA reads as TGTGCCAGCAGCCGGGGGGTGAGGGTTGGCTACACCTTC.

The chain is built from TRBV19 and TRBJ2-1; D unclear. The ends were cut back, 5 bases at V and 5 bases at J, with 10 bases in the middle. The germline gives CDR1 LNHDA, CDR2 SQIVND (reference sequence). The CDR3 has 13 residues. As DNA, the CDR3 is TGTGCCAGTAGTGTCCTCCGGGACAATGAGCAGTTCTTC. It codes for CASSVLRDNEQFF.

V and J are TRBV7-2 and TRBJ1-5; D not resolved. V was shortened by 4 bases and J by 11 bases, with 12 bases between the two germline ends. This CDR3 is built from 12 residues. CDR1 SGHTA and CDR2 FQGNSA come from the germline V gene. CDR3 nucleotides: TGTGCCAGCAGCTCCACTGCCGAAGCCCAGCATTTT. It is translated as CASSSTAEAQHF.

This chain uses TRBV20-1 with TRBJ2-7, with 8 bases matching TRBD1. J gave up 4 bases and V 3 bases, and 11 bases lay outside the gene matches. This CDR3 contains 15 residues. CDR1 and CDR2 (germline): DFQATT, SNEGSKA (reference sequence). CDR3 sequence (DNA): TGCAGTGCTAGTTATTCCCAGGGGGCCCCATACGAGCAGTACTTC. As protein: CSASYSQGAPYEQYF.

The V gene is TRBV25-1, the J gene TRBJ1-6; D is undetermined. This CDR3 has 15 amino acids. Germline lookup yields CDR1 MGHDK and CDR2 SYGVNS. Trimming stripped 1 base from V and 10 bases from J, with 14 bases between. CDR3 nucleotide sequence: TGTGCCAGCAGTGAATCAGAGGGTCTAGGGTCACCCCTCCACTTT. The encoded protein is CASSESEGLGSPLHF.

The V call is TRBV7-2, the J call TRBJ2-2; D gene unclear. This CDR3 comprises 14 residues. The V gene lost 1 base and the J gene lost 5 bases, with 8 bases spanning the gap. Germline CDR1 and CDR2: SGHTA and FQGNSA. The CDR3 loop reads CASSLGGGTGELFF. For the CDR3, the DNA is TGTGCCAGCAGCTTAGGAGGTGGGACCGGGGAGCTGTTTTTT. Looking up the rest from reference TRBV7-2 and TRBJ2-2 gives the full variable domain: GAGVSQSPSNKVTEKGKDVELRCDPISGHTALYWYRQSLGQGLEFLIYFQGNSAPDKSGLPSDRFSAERTGGSVSTLTIQRTQQEDSAVYLCASSLGGGTGELFFGEGSRLTVL.

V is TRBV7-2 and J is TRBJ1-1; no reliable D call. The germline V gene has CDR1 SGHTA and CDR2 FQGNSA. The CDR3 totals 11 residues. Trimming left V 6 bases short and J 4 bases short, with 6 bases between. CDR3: CASSRGTEAFF. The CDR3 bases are TGTGCCAGCAGTCGAGGCACTGAAGCTTTCTTT.

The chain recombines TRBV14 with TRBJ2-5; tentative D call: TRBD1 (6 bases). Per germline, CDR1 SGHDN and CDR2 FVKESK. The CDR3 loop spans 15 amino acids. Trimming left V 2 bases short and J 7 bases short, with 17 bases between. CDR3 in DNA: TGTGCCAGCAGCCAACGCGACAGGTTCCTTGGGACCCAGTACTTC. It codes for CASSQRDRFLGTQYF.

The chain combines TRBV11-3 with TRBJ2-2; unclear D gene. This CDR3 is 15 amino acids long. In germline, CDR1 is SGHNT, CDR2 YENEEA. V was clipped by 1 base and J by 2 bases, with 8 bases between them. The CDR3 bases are TGTGCCAGCAGCTTAGGCCGCGGAAACACCGGGGAGCTGTTTTTT. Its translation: CASSLGRGNTGELFF.

CDR3 sequence: CAIVLLRLITYEQYF. The CDR3 DNA reads TGTGCCATCGTGCTACTTCGACTAATTACCTACGAGCAGTACTTC. The chain couples TRBV21-1 to TRBJ2-7; the table gives TRBD2 as D, unverified against the DNA. TRBV21-1 is a documented pseudogene. The CDR3 spans 15 residues.

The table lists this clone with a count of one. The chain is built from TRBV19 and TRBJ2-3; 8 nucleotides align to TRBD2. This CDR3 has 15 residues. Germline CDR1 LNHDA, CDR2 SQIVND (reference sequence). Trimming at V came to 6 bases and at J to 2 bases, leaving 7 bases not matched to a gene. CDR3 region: CASSTGGGPTDTQYF. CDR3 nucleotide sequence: TGTGCCAGTAGCACCGGGGGGGGGCCCACAGATACGCAGTATTTT. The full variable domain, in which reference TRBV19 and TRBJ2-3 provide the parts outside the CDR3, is DGGITQSPKYLFRKEGQNVTLSCEQNLNHDAMYWYRQDPGQGLRLIYYSQIVNDFQKGDIAEGYSVSREKKESFPLTVTSAQKNPTAFYLCASSTGGGPTDTQYFGPGTRLTVL.